The T cell receptor beta chain described here comes from a study of T cell responses to AZD1222 COVID-19 vaccine. Researchers grouped second doses given at about 4 or about 12 weeks into one pool. Study outcomes and limitations: Vaccine-associated CD4 TCRs spanned spike, dominant at 160-218 and 743-854.

CDR3 length: 13 residues. Trimming took off 3 bases at V and 3 bases at J, with 9 bases between the two ends. Germline V gene data show CDR1 as MNHEY and CDR2 as SMNVEV (reference sequence). Sequencing used immunoSEQ multiplex PCR; TCRdb keeps in-frame clones, though not all of them. Of approximately 93,000 clones in the sample, more than 70% are singletons; the top ten hold 5.3%. A word on this clone: Its target is unknown.

The source of this sequence is an adult who received the AZD1222 COVID-19 vaccine. This chain uses TRBV27 with TRBJ2-7; the D is unclear. This specimen consisted of peripheral blood, obtained 28 days after the second AZD1222 dose. For the CDR3, the DNA is TGTGCCAGCAGTTTCCAAAGCAACTACGAGCAGTACTTC. It yields the protein CASSFQSNYEQYF.